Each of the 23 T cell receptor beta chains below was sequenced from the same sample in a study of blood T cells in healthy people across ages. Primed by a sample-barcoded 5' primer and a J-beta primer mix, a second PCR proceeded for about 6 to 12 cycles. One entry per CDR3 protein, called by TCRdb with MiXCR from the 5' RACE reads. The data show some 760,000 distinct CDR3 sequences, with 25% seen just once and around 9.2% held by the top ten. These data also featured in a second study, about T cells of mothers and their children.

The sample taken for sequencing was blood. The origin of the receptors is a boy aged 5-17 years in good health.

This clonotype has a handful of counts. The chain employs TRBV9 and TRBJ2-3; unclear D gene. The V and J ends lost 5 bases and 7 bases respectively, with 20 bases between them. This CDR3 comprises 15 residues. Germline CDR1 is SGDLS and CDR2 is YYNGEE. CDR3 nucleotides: TGTGCCAGCAGTATCGGGTCTACAGCTTCATATACGCAGTATTTT. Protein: CASSIGSTASYTQYF. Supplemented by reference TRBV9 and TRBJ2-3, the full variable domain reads DSGVTQTPKHLITATGQRVTLRCSPRSGDLSVYWYQQSLDQGLQFLIQYYNGEERAKGNILERFSAQQFPDLHSELNLSSLELGDSALYFCASSIGSTASYTQYFGPGTRLTVL.

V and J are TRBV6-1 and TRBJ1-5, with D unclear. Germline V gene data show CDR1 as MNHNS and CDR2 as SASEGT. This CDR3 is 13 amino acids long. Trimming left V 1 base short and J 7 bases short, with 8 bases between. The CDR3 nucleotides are TGTGCCAGCAGTGAAGATCGAAGCCAGCCCCAGCATTTT. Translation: CASSEDRSQPQHF.

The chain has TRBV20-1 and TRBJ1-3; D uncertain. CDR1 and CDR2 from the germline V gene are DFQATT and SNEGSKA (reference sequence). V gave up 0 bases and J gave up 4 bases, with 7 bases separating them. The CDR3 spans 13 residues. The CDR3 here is CSAREHVGNTIYF. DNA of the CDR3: TGCAGTGCTAGAGAGCACGTCGGAAACACCATATATTTT.

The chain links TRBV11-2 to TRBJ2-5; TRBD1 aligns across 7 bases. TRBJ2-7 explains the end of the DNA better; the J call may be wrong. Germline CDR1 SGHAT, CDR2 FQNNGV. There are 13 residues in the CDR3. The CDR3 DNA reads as TGTGCCAGCAGCGTAGGGGGCGTCAACGAGCAGTACTTC. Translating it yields CASSVGGVNEQYF.

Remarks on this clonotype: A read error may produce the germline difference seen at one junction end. The CDR3 here is CASSRDRGTDAQYF. CDR3 DNA: TGTGCCAGCAGCCGGGACAGGGGAACAGATGCGCAGTATTTT. The J gene is TRBJ2-3, the V gene TRBV12-3 or TRBV12-4; TRBD1 matches at 10 bases. This CDR3 is built from 14 residues.

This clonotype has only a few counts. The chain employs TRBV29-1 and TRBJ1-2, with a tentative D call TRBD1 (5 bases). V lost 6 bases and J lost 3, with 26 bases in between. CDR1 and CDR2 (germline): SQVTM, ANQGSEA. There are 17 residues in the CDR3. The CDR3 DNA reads TGCAGCGTCTACGAGTGGGCTCCCAGGGTGTTAGACTATGGCTACACCTTC. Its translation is CSVYEWAPRVLDYGYTF.

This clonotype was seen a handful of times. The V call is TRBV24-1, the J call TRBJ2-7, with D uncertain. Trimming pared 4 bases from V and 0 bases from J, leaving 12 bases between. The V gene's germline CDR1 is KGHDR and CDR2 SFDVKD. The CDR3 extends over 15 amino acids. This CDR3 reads CATSDPRDASYEQYF. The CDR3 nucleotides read TGTGCCACCAGTGACCCGAGAGACGCCTCCTACGAGCAGTACTTC.

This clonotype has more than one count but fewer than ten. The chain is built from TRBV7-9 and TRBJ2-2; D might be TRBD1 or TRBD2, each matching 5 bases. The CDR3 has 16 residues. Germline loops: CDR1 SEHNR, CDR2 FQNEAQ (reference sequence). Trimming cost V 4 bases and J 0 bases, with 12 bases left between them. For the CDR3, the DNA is TGTGCCAGCAGCTCCGGACGGGACGCGAACACCGGGGAGCTGTTTTTT. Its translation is CASSSGRDANTGELFF.

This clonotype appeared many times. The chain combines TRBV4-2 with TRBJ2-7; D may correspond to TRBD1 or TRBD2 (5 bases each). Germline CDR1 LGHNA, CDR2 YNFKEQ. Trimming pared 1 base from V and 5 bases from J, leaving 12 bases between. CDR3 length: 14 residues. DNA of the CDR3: TGTGCCAGCAGCCAAGTGTGGGGGAGAAACGAGCAGTACTTC. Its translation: CASSQVWGRNEQYF.

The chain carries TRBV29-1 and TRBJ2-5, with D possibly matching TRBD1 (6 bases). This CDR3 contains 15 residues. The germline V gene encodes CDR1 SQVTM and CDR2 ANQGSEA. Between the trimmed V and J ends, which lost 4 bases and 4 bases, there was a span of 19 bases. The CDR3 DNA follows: TGCAGCGTTGTATTGGAATGGGGGCTCAGAGAGACCCAGTACTTC. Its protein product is CSVVLEWGLRETQYF.

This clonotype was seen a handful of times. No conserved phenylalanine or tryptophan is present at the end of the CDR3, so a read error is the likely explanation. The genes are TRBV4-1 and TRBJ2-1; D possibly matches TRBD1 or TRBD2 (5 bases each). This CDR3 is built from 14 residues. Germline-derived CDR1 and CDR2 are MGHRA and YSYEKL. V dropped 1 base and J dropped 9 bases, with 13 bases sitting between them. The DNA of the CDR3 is TGCGCCAGCAGCCAAGTTAGCGAAGGGGCTGAGCAGTTCCTC. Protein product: CASSQVSEGAEQFL.

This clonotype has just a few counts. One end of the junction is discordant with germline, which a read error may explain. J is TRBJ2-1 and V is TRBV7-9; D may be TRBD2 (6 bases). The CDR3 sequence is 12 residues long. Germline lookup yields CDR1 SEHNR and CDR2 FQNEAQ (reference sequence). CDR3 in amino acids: CASSGSYNGQFF. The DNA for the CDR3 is TGTGCCAGTAGCGGATCTTACAATGGGCAGTTCTTC.

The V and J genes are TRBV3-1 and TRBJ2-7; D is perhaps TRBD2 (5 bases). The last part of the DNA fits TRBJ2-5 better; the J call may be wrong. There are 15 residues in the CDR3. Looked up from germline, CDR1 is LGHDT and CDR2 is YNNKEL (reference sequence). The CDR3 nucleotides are TGTGCCAGCAGCCCCCAAGGCGAGGGCGACGAGACCCAGTACTTC. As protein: CASSPQGEGDETQYF.

In nucleotides, the CDR3 is TGTGCCAGCAGTATACAGGGGGCGTTAGGGGAGACCCAGTACTTC. It encodes CASSIQGALGETQYF. This chain uses TRBV27 with TRBJ2-1, with 9 positions matching TRBD1. The tail of the sequence fits TRBJ2-5 better, so the J call may be wrong. From germline, CDR1 is MNHEY and CDR2 SMNVEV (reference sequence). This CDR3 has 15 residues.

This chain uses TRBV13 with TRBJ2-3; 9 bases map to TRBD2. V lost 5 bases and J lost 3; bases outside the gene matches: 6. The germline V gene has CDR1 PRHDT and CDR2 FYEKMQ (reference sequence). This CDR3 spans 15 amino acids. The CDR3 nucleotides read TGTGCCAGCAGCGTTAGCGGGAGAAGTACAGATACGCAGTATTTT. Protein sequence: CASSVSGRSTDTQYF.

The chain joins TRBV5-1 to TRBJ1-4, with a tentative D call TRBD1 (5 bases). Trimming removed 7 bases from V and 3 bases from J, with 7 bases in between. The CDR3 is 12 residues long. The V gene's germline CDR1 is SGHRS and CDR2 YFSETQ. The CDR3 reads CASQGSNEKLFF. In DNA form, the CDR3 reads TGCGCCAGCCAGGGTTCTAATGAAAAACTGTTTTTT.

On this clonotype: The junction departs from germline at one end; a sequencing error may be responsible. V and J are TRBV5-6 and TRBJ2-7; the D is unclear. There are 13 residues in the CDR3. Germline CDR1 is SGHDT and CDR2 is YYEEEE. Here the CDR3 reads CASSLGGRRFLFF. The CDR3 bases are TGTGCCAGCAGCTTGGGGGGAAGGCGCTTCCTGTTCTTC.

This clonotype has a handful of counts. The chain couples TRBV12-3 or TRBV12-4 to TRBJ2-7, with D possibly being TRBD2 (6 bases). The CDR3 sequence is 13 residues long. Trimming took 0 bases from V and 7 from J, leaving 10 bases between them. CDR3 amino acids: CASSLAEGSEQYF. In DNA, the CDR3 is TGTGCCAGCAGTTTAGCGGAGGGGAGTGAGCAGTACTTC.

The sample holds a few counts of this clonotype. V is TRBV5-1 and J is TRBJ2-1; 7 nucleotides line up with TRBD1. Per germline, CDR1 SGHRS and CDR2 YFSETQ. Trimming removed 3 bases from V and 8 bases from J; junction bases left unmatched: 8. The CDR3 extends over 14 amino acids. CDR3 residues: CASSSEGAEDEQFF. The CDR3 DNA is TGCGCCAGCAGCTCCGAGGGGGCGGAGGATGAGCAGTTCTTC.

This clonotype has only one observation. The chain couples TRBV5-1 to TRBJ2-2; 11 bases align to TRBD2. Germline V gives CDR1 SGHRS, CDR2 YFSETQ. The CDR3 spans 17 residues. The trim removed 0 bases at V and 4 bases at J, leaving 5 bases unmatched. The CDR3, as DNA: TGCGCCAGCAGCTTGGTTACTAGCGGGAGTCTCACCGGGGAGCTGTTTTTT. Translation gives CASSLVTSGSLTGELFF.

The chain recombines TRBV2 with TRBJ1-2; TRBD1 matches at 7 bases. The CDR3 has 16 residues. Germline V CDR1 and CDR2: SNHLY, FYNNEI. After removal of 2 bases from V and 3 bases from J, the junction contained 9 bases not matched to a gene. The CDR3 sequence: CASSEYGTARDYGYTF. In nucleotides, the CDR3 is TGTGCCAGCAGTGAATACGGGACAGCTCGAGACTATGGCTACACCTTC.

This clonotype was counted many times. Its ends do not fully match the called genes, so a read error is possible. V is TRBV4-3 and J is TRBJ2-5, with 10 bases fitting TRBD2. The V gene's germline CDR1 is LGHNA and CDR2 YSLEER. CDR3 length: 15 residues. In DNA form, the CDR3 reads TGTGCCAGCAGCCAAGAGCGGGGGGGCCAAGAGACCCAGTACTTC. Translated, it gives CASSQERGGQETQYF.

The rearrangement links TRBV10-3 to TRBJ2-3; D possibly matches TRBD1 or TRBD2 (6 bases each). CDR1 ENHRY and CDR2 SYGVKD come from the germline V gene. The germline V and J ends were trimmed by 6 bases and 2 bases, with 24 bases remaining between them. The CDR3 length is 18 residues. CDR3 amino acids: CAISGGTPVIGNTDTQYF. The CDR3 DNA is TGTGCCATCAGCGGCGGGACACCGGTCATTGGTAACACAGATACGCAGTATTTT.